The entry below describes one TCR beta chain. What antigen it recognizes has not been identified. No qualities accompany the bases; no much larger clone lies one base away. This record comes from a study of response to subunit inactivated influenza vaccine (dated by TCRdb to 2016 to 2019). Concerning the study at large: The study used deep quantitative T cell receptor repertoire profiling to track responses to a trivalent subunit inactivated influenza vaccine.

The time point label of this sample denotes: more than 35 days after influenza vaccine administration. The germline V gene (reference sequence) specifies SEHNR as CDR1 and FQNEAQ as CDR2. Including the terminal cysteine and phenylalanine, the CDR3 comprises 15 residues. Only the CDR3 region is kept as DNA, spanning 45 bases read in frame from base 1. V drops 1 base and J drops 4 bases, leaving 14 bases in between. Study-wide findings and limitations: The authors proposed that each seasonal influenza vaccination may bring in only a limited number of new T cells.

The method was RT-PCR. The data were produced on an Illumina HiSeq 2500. TCRdb passed the public sequencing reads through fastp at Q25 and MiXCR, retaining productive beta sequences. Rows are combined by CDR3 protein, so each entry shows the most common genes and DNA. The sample table shows some 500,000 distinct CDR3 sequences, and about an eighth are seen once. The ten largest clonotypes hold 13% of the sample. This sequence was found in a man aged 50 or older who received an inactivated influenza vaccine. Donor details come from another sample of the same person, matched by shared clones. The rearranged segments are TRBV7-9 and TRBJ2-7; the D gene is perhaps TRBD1, on 6 matching bases. This specimen consisted of PBMCs from blood, obtained roughly 48 days after vaccination. The nucleotide sequence reads as follows: TGTGCCAGCAGCTTAGTTTCAGGGGTAGGATACGAGCAGTACTTC. Its translation reads: CASSLVSGVGYEQYF.